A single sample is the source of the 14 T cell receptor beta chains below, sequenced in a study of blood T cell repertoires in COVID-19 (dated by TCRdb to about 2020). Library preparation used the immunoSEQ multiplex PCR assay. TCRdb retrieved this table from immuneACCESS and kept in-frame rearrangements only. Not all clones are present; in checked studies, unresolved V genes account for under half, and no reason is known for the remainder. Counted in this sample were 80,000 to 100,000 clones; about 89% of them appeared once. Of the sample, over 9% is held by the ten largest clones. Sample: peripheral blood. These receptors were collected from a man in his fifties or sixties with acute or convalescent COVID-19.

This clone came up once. The DNA for the CDR3 is TGTGCCAGCAACCCGAACGACAGGGTCGGCGAGCAGTACTTC. Translation: CASNPNDRVGEQYF. The chain recombines TRBV7-2 with TRBJ2-7; 7 nucleotides agree with TRBD1. The V segment lost 7 bases and the J segment 6 bases; nucleotides outside the gene matches: 12. The germline CDR1 and CDR2 sequences are SGHTA and FQGNSA. This CDR3 has 14 amino acids.

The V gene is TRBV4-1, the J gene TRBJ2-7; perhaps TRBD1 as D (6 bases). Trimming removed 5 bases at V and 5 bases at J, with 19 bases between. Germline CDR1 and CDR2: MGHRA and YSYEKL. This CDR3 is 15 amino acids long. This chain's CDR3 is CASSSRDIGSHEQYF. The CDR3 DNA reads TGCGCCAGCAGCTCCCGGGACATAGGGTCCCACGAGCAGTACTTC.

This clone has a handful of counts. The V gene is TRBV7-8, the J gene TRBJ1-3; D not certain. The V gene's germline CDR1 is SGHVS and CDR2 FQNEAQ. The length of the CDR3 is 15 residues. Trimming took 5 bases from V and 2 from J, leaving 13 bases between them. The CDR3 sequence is CASSVNRGTGNTIYF. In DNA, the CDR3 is TGTGCCAGCAGCGTAAATCGGGGAACTGGAAACACCATATATTTT.

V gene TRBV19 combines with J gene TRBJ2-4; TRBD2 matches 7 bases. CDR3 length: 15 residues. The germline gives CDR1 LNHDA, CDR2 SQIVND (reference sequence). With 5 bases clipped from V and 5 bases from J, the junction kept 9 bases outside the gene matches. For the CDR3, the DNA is TGTGCCAGTAGTCGCGAGATAGCGGGTGAAAACATTCAGTACTTC. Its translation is CASSREIAGENIQYF.

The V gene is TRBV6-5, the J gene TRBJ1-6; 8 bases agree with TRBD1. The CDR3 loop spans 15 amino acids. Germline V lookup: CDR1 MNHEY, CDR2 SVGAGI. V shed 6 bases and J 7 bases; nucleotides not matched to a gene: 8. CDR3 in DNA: TGTGCCAGCAGGTCAAGACAGGGGACAAATTCACCCCTCCACTTT. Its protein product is CASRSRQGTNSPLHF.

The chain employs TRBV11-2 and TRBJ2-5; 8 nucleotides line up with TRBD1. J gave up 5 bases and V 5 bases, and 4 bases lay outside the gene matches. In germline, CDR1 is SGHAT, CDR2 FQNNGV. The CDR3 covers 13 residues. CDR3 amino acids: CASSPRQGETQYF. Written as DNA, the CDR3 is TGTGCCAGCAGCCCCCGACAGGGGGAGACCCAGTACTTC.

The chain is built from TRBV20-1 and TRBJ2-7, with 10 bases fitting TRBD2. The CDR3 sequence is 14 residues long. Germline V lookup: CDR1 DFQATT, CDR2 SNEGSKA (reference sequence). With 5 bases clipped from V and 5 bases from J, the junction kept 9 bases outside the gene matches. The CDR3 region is CSAGDSGRSHEQYF. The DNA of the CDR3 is TGCAGTGCTGGTGATAGCGGGAGGTCCCACGAGCAGTACTTC.

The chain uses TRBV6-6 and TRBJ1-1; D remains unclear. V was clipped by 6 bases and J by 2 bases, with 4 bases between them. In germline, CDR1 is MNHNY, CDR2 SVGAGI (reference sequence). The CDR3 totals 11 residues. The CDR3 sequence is CASSPNTEAFF. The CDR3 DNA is TGTGCCAGCAGCCCAAACACTGAAGCTTTCTTT.

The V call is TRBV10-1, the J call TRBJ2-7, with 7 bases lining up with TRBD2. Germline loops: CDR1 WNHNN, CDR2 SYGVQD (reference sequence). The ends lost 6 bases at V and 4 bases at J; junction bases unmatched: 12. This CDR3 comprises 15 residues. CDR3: CASSESAGVGYEQYF. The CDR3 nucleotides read TGCGCCAGCAGCGAATCTGCGGGAGTGGGTTACGAGCAGTACTTC.

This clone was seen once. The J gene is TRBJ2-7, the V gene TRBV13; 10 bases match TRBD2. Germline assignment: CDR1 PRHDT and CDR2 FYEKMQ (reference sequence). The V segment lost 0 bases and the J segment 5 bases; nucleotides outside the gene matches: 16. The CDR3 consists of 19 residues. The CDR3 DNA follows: TGTGCCAGCAGCTTAGGGACACCCTTCGCGGGGCTAGCGGGAGACGAGCAGTACTTC. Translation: CASSLGTPFAGLAGDEQYF.

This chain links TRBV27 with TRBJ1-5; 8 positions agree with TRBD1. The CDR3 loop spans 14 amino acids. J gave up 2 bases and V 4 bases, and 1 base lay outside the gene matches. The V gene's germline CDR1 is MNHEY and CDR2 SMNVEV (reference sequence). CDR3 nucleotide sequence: TGTGCCAGCAGTTCGGGACAGGGCAATCAGCCCCAGCATTTT. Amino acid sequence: CASSSGQGNQPQHF.

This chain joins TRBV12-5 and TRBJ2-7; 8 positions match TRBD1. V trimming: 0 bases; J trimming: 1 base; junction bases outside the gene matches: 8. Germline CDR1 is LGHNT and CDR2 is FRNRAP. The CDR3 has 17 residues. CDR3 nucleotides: TGTGCTAGTGGTTTGGTACTGGTCGGGACAGGATCCTACGAGCAGTACTTC. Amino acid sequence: CASGLVLVGTGSYEQYF.

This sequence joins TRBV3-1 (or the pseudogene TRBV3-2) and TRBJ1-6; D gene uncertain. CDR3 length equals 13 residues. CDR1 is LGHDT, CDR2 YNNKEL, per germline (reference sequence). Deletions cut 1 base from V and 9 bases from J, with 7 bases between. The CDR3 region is CASSQGPSSPLHF. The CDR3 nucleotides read TGTGCCAGCAGCCAAGGGCCTTCTTCACCCCTCCACTTT.

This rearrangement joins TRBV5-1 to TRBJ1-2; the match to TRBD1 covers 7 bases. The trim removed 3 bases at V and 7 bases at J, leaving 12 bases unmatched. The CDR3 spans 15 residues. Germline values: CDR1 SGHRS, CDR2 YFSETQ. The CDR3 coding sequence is TGCGCCAGCAGCTCGGACAGGCCAGGCTATGGTGGCTACACCTTC. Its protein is CASSSDRPGYGGYTF.